The T cell receptor (beta chain) described here comes from a study of monozygotic twins with inflammatory bowel disease. Researchers used template switching to add UMIs featuring a 6-nucleotide sample barcode. Reprocessing the 5' RACE reads, TCRdb reports a single entry for every CDR3 protein and omits DNA. The listing contains approximately 150,000 distinct CDR3 sequences. The CDR3 has 14 amino acids. CDR1 and CDR2 (germline): SGHRS, YFSETQ. Whole-study results and caveats: Compared with healthy twins, IBD patients shared fewer clonotypes with others, especially with disease activity.

As concerns this clonotype: The antigen is undetermined.

The J gene is TRBJ2-2, the V gene TRBV5-1. The origin of this receptor is a human donor with ulcerative colitis or Crohn's disease, or a healthy co-twin of an affected twin (not recorded which). The specimen sequenced was blood. The CDR3 loop is CASSWGRSTGELFF.